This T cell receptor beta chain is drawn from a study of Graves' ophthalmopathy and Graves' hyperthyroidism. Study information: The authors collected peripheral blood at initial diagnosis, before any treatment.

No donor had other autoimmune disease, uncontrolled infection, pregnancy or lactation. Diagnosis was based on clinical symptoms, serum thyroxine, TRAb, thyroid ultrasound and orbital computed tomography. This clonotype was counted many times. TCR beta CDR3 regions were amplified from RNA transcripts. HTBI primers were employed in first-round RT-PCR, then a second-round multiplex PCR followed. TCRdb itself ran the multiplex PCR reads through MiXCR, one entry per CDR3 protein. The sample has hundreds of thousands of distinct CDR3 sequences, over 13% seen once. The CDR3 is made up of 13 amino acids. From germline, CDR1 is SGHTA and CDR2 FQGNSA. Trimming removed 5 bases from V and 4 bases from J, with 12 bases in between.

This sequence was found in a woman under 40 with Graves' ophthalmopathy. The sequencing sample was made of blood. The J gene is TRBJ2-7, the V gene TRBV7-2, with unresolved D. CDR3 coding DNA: TGTGCCAGCAGCAGGTGGACGAATTACGAGCAGTACTTC. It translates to CASSRWTNYEQYF.